The TCR beta chain under discussion was sequenced for a study of human T cells and chemical hapten exposure (dated by TCRdb to the early 2020s). The study in broad terms: For sensitization, 2% DPC in acetone was applied to a 2 cm by 2 cm area of upper inner arm skin. Patients additionally received weekly therapeutic DPC doses to the scalp throughout the approximately 25-week study period. Most of the patients in the cohort were female, and the cohort covered alopecia areata with under or over 50% scalp involvement, alopecia totalis and alopecia universalis. The libraries were sequenced as a pool, and the TCR yield per sample differed mostly because of small variations in library volumes within the pool. Patch testing was done on the upper back using Finn chambers containing 0.01% DPC, and results were scored after 6 days according to International Contact Dermatitis Research Group standards. The study tracked peripheral blood TCR repertoire changes in vivo during primary and secondary sensitization to the hapten diphenylcyclopropenone (DPC) in alopecia patients. Blood samples were taken from patients before sensitization (week 0) and at 2, 6 and about 24 weeks after DPC sensitization. For TCR sequencing, blood came from over 25 alopecia patients at anywhere from one to four time points (pre-sensitization, 2, 6 and 24 weeks).

The sample's time point label is to be understood as: patch test 1, 2 weeks after DPC sensitization. In light of the paper, this sample's treatment or condition label describes: therapeutic diphenylcyclopropenone sensitization with weekly scalp DPC. At every patch-test visit, the blood draw took place before the patch test was put on. Eligible patients were aged 18 to 70, diagnosed with alopecia, deemed suitable for DPC therapy, and excluded if pregnant. Total RNA was extracted from unfractionated whole blood that had been collected in Tempus Blood RNA tubes. Paper-wide results and their limitations: No change with DPC sensitization was found in the number of TCRs above 1 in 1000 frequency, and no evidence of global repertoire structure alterations was found. A positive correlation was found between the number of PT1 expanded TCRs and patch test score, with significance reached at thresholds 8, 16 and 32 but not 4. After repeated subsampling, changes were observed in the strength of the expansion versus patch-test correlation and in the threshold at which the correlation became significant. Alopecia, a presumed autoimmune disease, was present in all patients, so the immune response of the patients might differ from that of healthy individuals. Expanded TCRs formed significantly more large CDR3 similarity clusters than pre-sensitization or healthy control sets, consistent with antigen-driven responses.

This clonotype occurred a few times. This clone's antigen is unknown. Within one base of it there is no much larger clone, and no base qualities were kept. From the germline V gene, CDR1 is KGHDR and CDR2 is SFDVKD. The CDR3 measures 12 amino acids from cysteine to phenylalanine. Here the CDR3 DNA is all that survives: 36 bases in frame from base 1. V sheds 4 bases and J sheds 4 bases, leaving 4 bases between their ends. Libraries were made using RACE. Sequenced using a NextSeq 500. Library preparation attached unique molecular identifiers to individual cDNA molecules for quantitative, reproducible TCR counting. Each blood RNA sample was used to sequence both TCR alpha and TCR beta chains. On the authors' methods: A median of approximately 96,000 TCRs per sample was observed, with a range of about 20,000 to 750,000. V, J and CDR3 annotation of the TCR reads was carried out using the Decombinator software suite. For the PS versus PT1 abundance plots, all samples were subsampled to the same number of TCRs (28,000). Expanded TCRs were defined as absent before sensitization and observed at least eight times at the 2-week time point. TCRdb took the public reads, trimmed them with fastp at Q25, ran MiXCR for clone calling and kept in-frame beta chains. Each record represents a unique CDR3 protein, reported with the most common genes and DNA among its rows. TCRdb, not the authors, supplied the V and J calls. In this sample the table shows more than 150,000 distinct CDR3 sequences, 13% to 15% of which occur a single time. Of the sample, 1.7% falls within the top ten clones.

The TCR was taken from a woman aged 30 to 39 with alopecia areata. Some clones in this sample may be carry-over from other donors' samples. The starting material was whole blood, obtained in connection with sensitization to the hapten diphenylcyclopropenone (DPC). The rearrangement combines TRBV24-1 with TRBJ2-4, with no D gene named confidently. This receptor has the CDR3 CATSDSKNIQYF. The DNA is TGTGCCACCAGTGACTCGAAAAACATTCAGTACTTC.